This T cell receptor (beta chain) is drawn from a study of response to subunit inactivated influenza vaccine. A few counts support this clonotype. Its target is not known. One entry per CDR3 protein, called by TCRdb with MiXCR from the RT-PCR reads. The sample holds hundreds of thousands of distinct CDR3 sequences, roughly 14% seen once. The CDR3 is 16 amino acids. V lost 2 bases to trimming and J lost 2 bases, with 14 bases between them. In germline, CDR1 is SEHNR, CDR2 FQNEAQ (reference sequence). Study results and limitations: Authors suggested seasonal influenza vaccinations each recruit few new T cells.

Sample: PBMCs from blood, taken 12 days after vaccination. The receptor comes from a man aged 45-60 years who received an inactivated influenza vaccine. V is TRBV7-9 and J is TRBJ2-3; D perhaps matches TRBD2 (7 bases). As DNA, the CDR3 is TGTGCCAGCAGCTTACGGGGGGCCCGTAACACAGATACGCAGTATTTT. Translating gives CASSLRGARNTDTQYF. The complete variable domain, with remaining parts taken from reference TRBV7-9 and TRBJ2-3, reads DTGVSQNPRHKITKRGQNVTFRCDPISEHNRLYWYRQTLGQGPEFLTYFQNEAQLEKSRLLSDRFSAERPKGSFSTLEIQRTEQGDSAMYLCASSLRGARNTDTQYFGPGTRLTVL.